The 27 T cell receptor beta chains below all came from one sample that was sequenced in a study of glioma-infiltrating T cells. Using RNA template, CDR3s of TCR alpha and beta were amplified with iRepertoire arm-PCR. TCRdb itself ran the multiplex PCR reads through MiXCR, one entry per CDR3 protein. Here the sample spans over 2,500 distinct CDR3 sequences, around 45% being singletons. Material: glioma tissue, nonneoplastic brain tissue, or PBMCs (not recorded which). The receptors were gathered from a human donor with low-grade glioma or glioblastoma, undergoing nonglioma brain surgery, or in good health (not recorded which).

About this clonotype itself: A much larger clone sits a single nucleotide away, making a read error possible. The chain links TRBV7-9 to TRBJ1-5; no firm D call. The CDR3 is 13 residues long. Germline V gene data show CDR1 as SEHNR and CDR2 as FQNEAQ (reference sequence). The CDR3: CARSLGRDQPQHF. CDR3 in DNA: TGTGCCAGGAGCTTAGGCCGGGATCAGCCCCAGCATTTT. The full variable domain, rest sourced from reference TRBV7-9 and TRBJ1-5, is DTGVSQNPRHKITKRGQNVTFRCDPISEHNRLYWYRQTLGQGPEFLTYFQNEAQLEKSRLLSDRFSAERPKGSFSTLEIQRTEQGDSAMYLCARSLGRDQPQHFGDGTRLSIL.

This clonotype was seen once. V is TRBV6-1 and J is TRBJ2-1; D perhaps matches TRBD2 (6 bases). The CDR3 length is 13 residues. The V end was cut by 6 bases, the J end by 6 bases, with 12 bases between. CDR1 is MNHNS and CDR2 is SASEGT in the germline V gene. DNA of the CDR3: TGTGCCAGCAGGCCCGGGACTCTCAATGAGCAGTTCTTC. It specifies CASRPGTLNEQFF.

By sample share, this clonotype is medium-sized. V gene TRBV6-2 or TRBV6-3 combines with J gene TRBJ2-3, with TRBD1 as a possible D gene (5 bases). The V and J ends lost 0 bases and 8 bases respectively, with 24 bases between them. Germline assignment: CDR1 MNHEY and CDR2 SVGEGT. The CDR3 length is 18 residues. In DNA form, the CDR3 reads TGTGCCAGCAGTTACTCAGTTGCTGCTGTCAGGGTGGAAGGTACGCAGTATTTT. Translating gives CASSYSVAAVRVEGTQYF.

The chain is built from TRBV9 and TRBJ1-1; D not resolved. This CDR3 has 13 amino acids. Germline assignment: CDR1 SGDLS and CDR2 YYNGEE. V lost 0 bases to trimming and J lost 1 base, with 4 bases between them. The CDR3 here is CASSVDQNTEAFF. The CDR3 DNA is TGTGCCAGCAGCGTAGATCAGAACACTGAAGCTTTCTTT.

The rearrangement links TRBV28 to TRBJ2-5; unclear D gene. The CDR3 sequence is 17 residues long. V gave up 5 bases and J gave up 2 bases, with 21 bases separating them. Germline CDR1 reads MDHEN; CDR2 reads SYDVKM. As DNA, the CDR3 is TGTGCCAGCAGTGCTATTCTTCCAATAGGGCGACAAGAGACCCAGTACTTC. It specifies CASSAILPIGRQETQYF. Variable domain in full (rest from reference TRBV28 and TRBJ2-5): DVKVTQSSRYLVKRTGEKVFLECVQDMDHENMFWYRQDPGLGLRLIYFSYDVKMKEKGDIPEGYSVSREKKERFSLILESASTNQTSMYLCASSAILPIGRQETQYFGPGTRLLVL.

This clonotype was seen once. A much larger clone differs by one base, so this may be a read error. V and J are TRBV11-2 and TRBJ2-7; D uncertain. There are 13 residues in the CDR3. V was cut by 5 bases and J by 5 bases, with 13 bases left in between. Germline assignment: CDR1 SGHAT and CDR2 FQNNGV. In DNA form, the CDR3 reads TGTGCCAGCAGCCACGGACGAGGAAACGAGCAGTACTTC. Its translation is CASSHGRGNEQYF.

Of note for this clonotype: The germline gene is not matched at one end of the junction; a read error may be the cause. The V and J genes are TRBV20-1 and TRBJ1-5, with 7 nucleotides matching TRBD1. In germline, CDR1 is DFQATT, CDR2 SNEGSKA (reference sequence). This CDR3 has 15 amino acids. CDR3 region: CSAIQGVGGNKPQHF. As DNA, the CDR3 is TGCAGTGCTATCCAGGGGGTAGGAGGCAATAAGCCCCAGCATTTT.

This sequence joins TRBV27 and TRBJ1-4, with D perhaps TRBD1 (5 bases). The germline V and J ends were trimmed by 6 bases and 7 bases, with 15 bases remaining between them. The CDR3 length is 14 residues. Looked up from germline, CDR1 is MNHEY and CDR2 is SMNVEV (reference sequence). In DNA, the CDR3 is TGTGCCAGCAGGTGGCAGGTACAGGTTGAAAAACTGTTTTTT. Protein: CASRWQVQVEKLFF.

This clonotype was recorded at least ten times. The V gene is TRBV10-3, the J gene TRBJ1-2; 10 positions match TRBD1. This CDR3 is 14 amino acids long. J lost 3 bases, V lost 2 bases, and 0 bases had no gene match. Looked up from germline, CDR1 is ENHRY and CDR2 is SYGVKD. Here the CDR3 DNA reads TGTGCCATCAGTGAGGGGACAGGGGACTATGGCTACACCTTC. Translation: CAISEGTGDYGYTF.

Notes on this clonotype: One junction end does not reproduce the germline sequence, and a read error may be involved. The chain recombines TRBV6-2 or TRBV6-3 with TRBJ1-1, with a possible D match to TRBD1 (5 bases). The CDR3 consists of 15 residues. Germline assignment: CDR1 MNHEY and CDR2 SVGEGT. The CDR3, as DNA: TGTGCCAGCAGTCGCGGGGGAGGATTACACAATGAAGCCTTCTTT. The encoded protein is CASSRGGGLHNEAFF.

Points on this clonotype: A read error may account for a junction end that differs from germline. The chain joins TRBV27 to TRBJ2-1, with 11 bases identical to TRBD2. From germline, CDR1 is MNHEY and CDR2 SMNVEV (reference sequence). This CDR3 contains 15 residues. CDR3 sequence reads: CATLRSASGGKEQSF. The DNA for the CDR3 is TGTGCCACCCTTCGTTCGGCTAGCGGGGGGAAAGAGCAGTCCTTC.

This clonotype has a handful of counts. The V and J genes are TRBV7-9 and TRBJ1-4; 7 bases match TRBD1. Trimming at V came to 5 bases and at J to 4 bases, leaving 7 bases not matched to a gene. The CDR3 has 15 residues. Germline V lookup: CDR1 SEHNR, CDR2 FQNEAQ (reference sequence). The DNA of the CDR3 is TGTGCCAGCAGCCGGCCAGGGGGGGATAATGAAAAACTGTTTTTT. This sequence encodes CASSRPGGDNEKLFF.

The J gene is TRBJ2-4, the V gene TRBV11-2, with unresolved D. The CDR3 is 14 amino acids. The germline gives CDR1 SGHAT, CDR2 FQNNGV. Trimming removed 7 bases from V and 9 bases from J, with 19 bases in between. The CDR3 DNA is TGTGCCAGCATCTTGGGCGGAGTACGAAGCATTCAGTACTTC. This sequence encodes CASILGGVRSIQYF.

V usage is TRBV28 and J usage is TRBJ2-7; D remains unclear. Germline V lookup: CDR1 MDHEN, CDR2 SYDVKM. This CDR3 comprises 12 residues. Trimming cost V 5 bases and J 6 bases, with 11 bases left between them. The CDR3 sequence: CASSALTLEQYF. Written as DNA, the CDR3 is TGTGCCAGCAGTGCTCTAACCCTCGAGCAGTACTTC.

Concerning this clonotype itself: This could be a read error, since a much larger clone is one nucleotide away. V usage is TRBV19 and J usage is TRBJ1-1; 7 nucleotides line up with TRBD1. The CDR3 spans 15 residues. Per germline, CDR1 LNHDA and CDR2 SQIVND (reference sequence). The CDR3 protein is CASSPRQGWNTEDFF. For the CDR3, the DNA is TGTGCCAGTAGTCCCCGACAGGGATGGAACACTGAAGATTTCTTT.

This clonotype is medium-sized. The V gene is TRBV27, the J gene TRBJ1-4; D is uncertain. The V and J ends lost 3 bases and 12 bases respectively, with 11 bases between them. Germline CDR1 reads MNHEY; CDR2 reads SMNVEV (reference sequence). The CDR3 runs 12 residues. The DNA of the CDR3 is TGTGCCAGCAGTTTTTTAGGTGGAGAACTGTTTTTT. Amino acid sequence: CASSFLGGELFF.

There are many counts of this clonotype. The chain recombines TRBV30 with TRBJ2-1; 15 positions agree with TRBD2. Trimming removed 2 bases from V and 9 bases from J; junction bases left unmatched: 8. This CDR3 contains 16 residues. Germline-derived CDR1 and CDR2 are GTSNPN and SVGIG (reference sequence). DNA for the CDR3: TGTGCCTGGAGTTTCGGACTAGCGGGGGGGCTTAGTGAGCAGTTCTTC. Amino acids: CAWSFGLAGGLSEQFF.

The table lists this clonotype with many counts. This chain links TRBV7-6 with TRBJ2-7, with D hard to call. Germline lookup yields CDR1 SGHVS and CDR2 FNYEAQ. CDR3 length equals 16 residues. V lost 2 bases and J lost 0, with 14 bases in between. The CDR3 DNA follows: TGTGCCAGCAGCTTATTGGTCGACGGATCCTCCTACGAGCAGTACTTC. It translates to CASSLLVDGSSYEQYF.

The V call is TRBV6-2 or TRBV6-3, the J call TRBJ2-1, with TRBD2 matching 8 bases. Germline V gene data show CDR1 as MNHEY and CDR2 as SVGEGT. Losses at the gene ends were 6 bases for V and 8 bases for J; bases not matched to a gene: 18. The CDR3 is made up of 17 amino acids. CDR3 DNA sequence: TGTGCCAGCAGCTATGGGACTAGAGGCATACCATACGATGAGCAGTTCTTC. Translation: CASSYGTRGIPYDEQFF.

V usage is TRBV20-1 and J usage is TRBJ2-5; 8 positions match TRBD2. Unmatched junction bases numbered 7, after V lost 3 bases and J lost 4 bases. Looked up from germline, CDR1 is DFQATT and CDR2 is SNEGSKA (reference sequence). The CDR3 has 14 amino acids. CDR3 sequence (DNA): TGCAGTGCTAGCGGGAGGGCCGGGGCAGAGACCCAGTACTTC. Translation gives CSASGRAGAETQYF.

In its sample, this clonotype was seen once. The CDR3 region is CASSFNVGNEQFF. The DNA of the CDR3 is TGCGCCAGCAGCTTCAATGTGGGTAATGAGCAGTTCTTC. The chain combines TRBV5-1 with TRBJ2-1; no definite D call. CDR3 length equals 13 residues. Germline assignment: CDR1 SGHRS and CDR2 YFSETQ. Trimming pared 2 bases from V and 7 bases from J, leaving 10 bases between.

By sample fraction, this clonotype is medium-sized. J is TRBJ1-2 and V is TRBV6-2 or TRBV6-3; D is possibly TRBD1 (6 bases). Germline V CDR1 and CDR2: MNHEY, SVGEGT. Deletions cut 6 bases from V and 7 bases from J, with 18 bases between. This CDR3 has 14 residues. CDR3 sequence: CASRPPQGQGGYTF. The CDR3 DNA follows: TGTGCCAGCAGGCCCCCCCAGGGACAAGGTGGCTACACCTTC.

J is TRBJ1-1 and V is TRBV19; D perhaps matches TRBD1 (5 bases). V lost 2 bases and J lost 1, with 14 bases in between. Germline CDR1 reads LNHDA; CDR2 reads SQIVND (reference sequence). The CDR3 totals 16 residues. CDR3 amino acids: CASSISWGQTNTEAFF. CDR3 nucleotides: TGTGCCAGTAGTATATCTTGGGGCCAAACGAACACTGAAGCTTTCTTT.

This clonotype is medium-sized. The J gene is TRBJ1-2, the V gene TRBV20-1, with 8 nucleotides matching TRBD1. The CDR3 sequence is 13 residues long. With 6 bases clipped from V and 4 bases from J, the junction kept 7 bases outside the gene matches. CDR1 and CDR2 (germline): DFQATT, SNEGSKA (reference sequence). DNA for the CDR3: TGCAGTGCCCTCGGACAGGGTTCCTATGGCTACACCTTC. Translated, it gives CSALGQGSYGYTF.

The chain employs TRBV2 and TRBJ2-1; D remains unclear. This CDR3 is built from 11 residues. Per the germline V gene, CDR1 is SNHLY and CDR2 is FYNNEI. CDR3 sequence reads: CDREGHNEQFF. The CDR3 DNA is TGTGACCGAGAAGGGCACAATGAGCAGTTCTTC. The full variable domain, with the rest looked up from reference TRBV2 and TRBJ2-1, is EPEVTQTPSHQVTQMGQEVILRCVPISNHLYFYWYRQILGQKVEFLVSFYNNEISEKSEIFDDQFSVERPDGSNFTLKIRSTKLEDSAMYFCDREGHNEQFFGPGTRLTVL.

The chain recombines TRBV15 with TRBJ1-2; unclear D gene. CDR3 length: 12 residues. V lost 4 bases to trimming and J lost 4 bases, with 7 bases between them. CDR1 is LNHNV and CDR2 is YYDKDF in the germline V gene (reference sequence). The CDR3 here is CATSNRAYGYTF. The CDR3, as DNA: TGTGCCACCAGCAACCGGGCCTATGGCTACACCTTC.

By frequency in the sample, this clonotype is medium-sized (0.01 to 0.1%). The CDR3 DNA reads as TGTGCCAGCAGTGACAGTCGGACAGGGAACACTGAAGCTTTCTTT. This codes for CASSDSRTGNTEAFF. This rearrangement joins TRBV6-1 to TRBJ1-1; 7 bases agree with TRBD1. J lost 1 base, V lost 3 bases, and 5 bases had no gene match. This CDR3 contains 15 residues. The V gene's germline CDR1 is MNHNS and CDR2 SASEGT.